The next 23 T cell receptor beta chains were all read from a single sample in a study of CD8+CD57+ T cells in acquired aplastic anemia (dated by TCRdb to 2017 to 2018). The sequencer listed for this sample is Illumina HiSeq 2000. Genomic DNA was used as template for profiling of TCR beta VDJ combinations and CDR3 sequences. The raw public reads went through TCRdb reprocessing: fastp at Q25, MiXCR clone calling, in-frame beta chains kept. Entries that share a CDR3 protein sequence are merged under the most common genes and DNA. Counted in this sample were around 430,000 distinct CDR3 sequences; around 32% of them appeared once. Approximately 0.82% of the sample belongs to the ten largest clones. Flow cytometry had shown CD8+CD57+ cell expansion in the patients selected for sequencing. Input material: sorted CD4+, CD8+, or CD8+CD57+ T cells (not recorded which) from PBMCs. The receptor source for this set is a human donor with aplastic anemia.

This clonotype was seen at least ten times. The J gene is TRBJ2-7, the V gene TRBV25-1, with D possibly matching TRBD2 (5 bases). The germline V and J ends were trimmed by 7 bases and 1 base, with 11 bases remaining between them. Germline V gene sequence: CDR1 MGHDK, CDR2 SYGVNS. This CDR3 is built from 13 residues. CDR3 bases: TGTGCCAGCACTTCCGGGATTTCCTACGAGCAGTACTTC. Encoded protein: CASTSGISYEQYF.

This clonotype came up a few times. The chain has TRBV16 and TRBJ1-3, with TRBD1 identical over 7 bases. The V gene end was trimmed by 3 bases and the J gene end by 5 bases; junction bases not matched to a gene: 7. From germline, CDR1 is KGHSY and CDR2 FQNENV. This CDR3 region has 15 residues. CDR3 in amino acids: CASSQLSGGRNTIYF. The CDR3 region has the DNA TGTGCCAGCAGCCAGCTCTCAGGGGGGAGAAACACCATATATTTT. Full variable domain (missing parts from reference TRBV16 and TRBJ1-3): GEEVAQTPKHLVRGEGQKAKLYCAPIKGHSYVFWYQQVLKNEFKFLISFQNENVFDETGMPKERFSAKCLPNSPCSLEIQATKLEDSAVYFCASSQLSGGRNTIYFGEGSWLTVV.

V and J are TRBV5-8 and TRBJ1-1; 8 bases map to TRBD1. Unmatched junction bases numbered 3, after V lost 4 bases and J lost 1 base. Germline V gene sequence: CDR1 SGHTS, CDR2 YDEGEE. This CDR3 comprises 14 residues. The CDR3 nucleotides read TGTGCCAGCAGCGGGACAGGCCAGAACACTGAAGCTTTCTTT. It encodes CASSGTGQNTEAFF.

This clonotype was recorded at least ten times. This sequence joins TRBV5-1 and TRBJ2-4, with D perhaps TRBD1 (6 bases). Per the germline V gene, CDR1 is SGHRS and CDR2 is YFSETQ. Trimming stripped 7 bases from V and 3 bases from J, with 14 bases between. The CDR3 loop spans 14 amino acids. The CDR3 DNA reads TGCGCCAGCGTCCTACAGGGTGTCAAAAACATTCAGTACTTC. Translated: CASVLQGVKNIQYF.

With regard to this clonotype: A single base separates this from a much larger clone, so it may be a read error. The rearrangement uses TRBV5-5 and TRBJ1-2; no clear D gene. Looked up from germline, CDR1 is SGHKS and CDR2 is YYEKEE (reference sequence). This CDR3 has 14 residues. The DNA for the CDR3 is TGTGCCAGCAACTTGGTTACAGCAAACTATGGCTACACCTTC. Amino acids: CASNLVTANYGYTF.

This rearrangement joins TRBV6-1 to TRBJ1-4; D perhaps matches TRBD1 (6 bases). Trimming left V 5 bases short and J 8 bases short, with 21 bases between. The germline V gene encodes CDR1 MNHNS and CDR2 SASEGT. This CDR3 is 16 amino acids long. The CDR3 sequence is CASSPAYGTTSEKLFF. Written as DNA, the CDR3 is TGTGCCAGCAGTCCCGCTTACGGGACAACTAGCGAAAAACTGTTTTTT.

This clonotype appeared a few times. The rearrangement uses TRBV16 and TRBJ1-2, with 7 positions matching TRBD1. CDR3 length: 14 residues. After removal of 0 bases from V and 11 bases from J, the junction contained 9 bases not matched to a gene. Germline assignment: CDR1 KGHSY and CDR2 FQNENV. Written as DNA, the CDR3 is TGTGCCAGCAGCCAATCAGGGGGCAGAAATTATTACACCTTC. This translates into CASSQSGGRNYYTF.

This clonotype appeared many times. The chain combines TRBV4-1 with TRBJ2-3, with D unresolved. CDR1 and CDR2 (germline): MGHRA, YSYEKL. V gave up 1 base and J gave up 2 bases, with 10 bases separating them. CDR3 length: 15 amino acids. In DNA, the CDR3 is TGCGCCAGCAGCCAAGTGGAAGTAGCCACAGATACGCAGTATTTT. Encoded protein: CASSQVEVATDTQYF.

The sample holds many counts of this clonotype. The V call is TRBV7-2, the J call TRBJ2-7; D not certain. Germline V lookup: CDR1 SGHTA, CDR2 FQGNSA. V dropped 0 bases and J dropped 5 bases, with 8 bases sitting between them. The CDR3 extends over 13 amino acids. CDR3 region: CASSLAWADEQYF. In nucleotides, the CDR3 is TGTGCCAGCAGCTTAGCATGGGCAGACGAGCAGTACTTC.

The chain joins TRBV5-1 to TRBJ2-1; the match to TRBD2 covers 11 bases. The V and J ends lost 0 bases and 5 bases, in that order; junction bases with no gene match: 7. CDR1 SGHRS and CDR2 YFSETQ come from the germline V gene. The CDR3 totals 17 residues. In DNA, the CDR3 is TGCGCCAGCAGCTTGGCCAAGGGACTAGCGGTACACAATGAGCAGTTCTTC. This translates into CASSLAKGLAVHNEQFF.

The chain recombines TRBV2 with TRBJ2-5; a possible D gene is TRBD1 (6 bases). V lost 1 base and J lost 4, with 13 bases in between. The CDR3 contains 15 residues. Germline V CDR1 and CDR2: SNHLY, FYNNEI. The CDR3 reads CASSEGGPQGETQYF. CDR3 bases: TGTGCCAGCAGTGAAGGTGGGCCACAGGGAGAGACCCAGTACTTC.

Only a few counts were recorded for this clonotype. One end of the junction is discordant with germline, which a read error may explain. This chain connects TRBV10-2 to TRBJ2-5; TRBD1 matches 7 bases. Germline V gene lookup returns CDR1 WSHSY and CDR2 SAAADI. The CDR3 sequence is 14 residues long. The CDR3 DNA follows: TGTGCCAGCAGTGCAAGGACAGGATCCCAGACCCAGTACTTC. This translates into CASSARTGSQTQYF.

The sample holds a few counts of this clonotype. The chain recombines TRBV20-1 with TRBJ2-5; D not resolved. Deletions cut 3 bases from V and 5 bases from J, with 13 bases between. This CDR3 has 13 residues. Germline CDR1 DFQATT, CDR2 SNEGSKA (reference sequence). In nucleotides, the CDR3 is TGCAGTGCTAGCCACCCGGGTTCCGAGACCCAGTACTTC. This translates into CSASHPGSETQYF.

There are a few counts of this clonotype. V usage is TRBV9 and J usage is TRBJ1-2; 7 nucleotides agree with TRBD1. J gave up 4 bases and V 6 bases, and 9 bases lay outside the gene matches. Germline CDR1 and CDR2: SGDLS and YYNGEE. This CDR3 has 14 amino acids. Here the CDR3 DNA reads TGTGCCAGCAACCGGGACAGCTCTATCTATGGCTACACCTTC. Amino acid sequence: CASNRDSSIYGYTF.

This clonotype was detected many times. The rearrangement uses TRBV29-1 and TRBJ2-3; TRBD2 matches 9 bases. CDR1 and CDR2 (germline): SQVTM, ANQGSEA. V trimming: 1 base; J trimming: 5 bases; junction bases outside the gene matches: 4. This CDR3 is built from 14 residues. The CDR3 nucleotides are TGCAGCGTTGAAGGCGGGAGGGCCGTAGATACGCAGTATTTT. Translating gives CSVEGGRAVDTQYF.

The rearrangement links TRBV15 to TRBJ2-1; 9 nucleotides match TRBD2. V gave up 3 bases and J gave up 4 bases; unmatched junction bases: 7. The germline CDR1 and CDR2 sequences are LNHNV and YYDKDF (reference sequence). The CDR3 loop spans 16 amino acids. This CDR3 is CATSSLGLAGYNEQFF. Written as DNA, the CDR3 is TGTGCCACCAGCAGCTTAGGTCTAGCGGGATACAATGAGCAGTTCTTC. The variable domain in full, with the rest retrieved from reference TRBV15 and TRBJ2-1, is DAMVIQNPRYQVTQFGKPVTLSCSQTLNHNVMYWYQQKSSQAPKLLFHYYDKDFNNEADTPDNFQSRRPNTSFCFLDIRSPGLGDTAMYLCATSSLGLAGYNEQFFGPGTRLTVL.

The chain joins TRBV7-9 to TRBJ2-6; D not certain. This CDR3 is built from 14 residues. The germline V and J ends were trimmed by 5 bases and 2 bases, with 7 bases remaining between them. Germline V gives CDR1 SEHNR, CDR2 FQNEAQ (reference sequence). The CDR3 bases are TGTGCCAGCAGCGGTTTCACTGGGGCCAACGTCCTGACTTTC. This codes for CASSGFTGANVLTF.

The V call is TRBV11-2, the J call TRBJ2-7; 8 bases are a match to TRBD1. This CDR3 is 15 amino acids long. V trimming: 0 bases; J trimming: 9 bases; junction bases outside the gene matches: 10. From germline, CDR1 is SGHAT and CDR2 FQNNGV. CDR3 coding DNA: TGTGCCAGCAGCTTAGATCGTGCAGGGGGCATCAGGCAGTACTTC. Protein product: CASSLDRAGGIRQYF.

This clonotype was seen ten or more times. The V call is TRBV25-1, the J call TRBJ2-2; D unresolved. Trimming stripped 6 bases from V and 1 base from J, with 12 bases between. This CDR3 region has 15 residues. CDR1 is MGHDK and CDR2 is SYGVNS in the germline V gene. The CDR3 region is CASSHSYKNTGELFF. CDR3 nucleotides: TGTGCCAGCAGCCATAGCTACAAGAACACCGGGGAGCTGTTTTTT.

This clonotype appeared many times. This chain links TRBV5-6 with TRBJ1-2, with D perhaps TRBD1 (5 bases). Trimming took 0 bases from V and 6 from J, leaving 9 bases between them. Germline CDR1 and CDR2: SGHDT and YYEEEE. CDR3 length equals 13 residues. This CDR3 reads CASSLGIRDGYTF. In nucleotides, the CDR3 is TGTGCCAGCAGCTTGGGGATCAGGGATGGCTACACCTTC.

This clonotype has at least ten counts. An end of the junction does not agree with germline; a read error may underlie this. CDR3 residues: CSARVWSVLTYEQYF. DNA of the CDR3: TGCAGTGCTAGAGTTTGGTCAGTCCTCACCTATGAGCAGTACTTC. V and J are TRBV20-1 and TRBJ2-7, with D uncertain. Germline V gene lookup returns CDR1 DFQATT and CDR2 SNEGSKA (reference sequence). The CDR3 length is 15 residues.

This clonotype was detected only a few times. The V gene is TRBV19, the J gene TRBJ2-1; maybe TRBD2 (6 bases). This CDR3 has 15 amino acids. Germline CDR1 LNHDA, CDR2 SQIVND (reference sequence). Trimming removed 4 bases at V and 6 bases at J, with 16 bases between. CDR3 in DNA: TGTGCCAGTAGTAGTTACCGGGGGACCGCCAATGAGCAGTTCTTC. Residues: CASSSYRGTANEQFF.

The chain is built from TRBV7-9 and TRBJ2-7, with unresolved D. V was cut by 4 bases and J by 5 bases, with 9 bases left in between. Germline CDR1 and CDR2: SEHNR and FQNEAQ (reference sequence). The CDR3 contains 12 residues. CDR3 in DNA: TGTGCCAGCAGCTCAAGGGCGCACGAGCAGTACTTC. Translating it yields CASSSRAHEQYF.